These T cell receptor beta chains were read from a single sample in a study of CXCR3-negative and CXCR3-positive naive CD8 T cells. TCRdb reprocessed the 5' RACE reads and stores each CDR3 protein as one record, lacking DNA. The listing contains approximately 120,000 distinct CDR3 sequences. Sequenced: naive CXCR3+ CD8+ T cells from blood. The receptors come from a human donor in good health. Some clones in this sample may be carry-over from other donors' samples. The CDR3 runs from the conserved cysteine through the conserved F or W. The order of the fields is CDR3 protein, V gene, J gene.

CASTSDREETQYF	TRBV6-5	TRBJ2-5
CASSLAGGISYEQYF	TRBV5-1	TRBJ2-7
CASRPTGFSGYTF	TRBV7-9	TRBJ1-2
CASSAEHYEQYF	TRBV2	TRBJ2-7
CASSAGQNRYGNTIYF	TRBV5-1	TRBJ1-3
CASSPGTSGGLSYNEQFF	TRBV18	TRBJ2-1
CASSLMARRGNEQFF	TRBV7-8	TRBJ2-1
CASSPQNFNNEQFF	TRBV11-2	TRBJ2-1
CASINGRGEAFF	TRBV19	TRBJ1-1
CASSTGPSVDEQFF	TRBV7-9	TRBJ2-1
CAISGRDSSYEQYF	TRBV10-3	TRBJ2-7
CASSFTRYVQIAGSYEQYF	TRBV6-5	TRBJ2-7
CASSQSIPSGGQISYNEQFF	TRBV23-1	TRBJ2-1
CSVDGVTETFF	TRBV20-1	TRBJ1-1
CASSIVPNDRSYEQYF	TRBV7-9	TRBJ2-7
CASSFPTENEQYF	TRBV25-1	TRBJ2-7
CASSEGDEQFF	TRBV2	TRBJ2-1
CASSETAGDYYEQYF	TRBV2	TRBJ2-7